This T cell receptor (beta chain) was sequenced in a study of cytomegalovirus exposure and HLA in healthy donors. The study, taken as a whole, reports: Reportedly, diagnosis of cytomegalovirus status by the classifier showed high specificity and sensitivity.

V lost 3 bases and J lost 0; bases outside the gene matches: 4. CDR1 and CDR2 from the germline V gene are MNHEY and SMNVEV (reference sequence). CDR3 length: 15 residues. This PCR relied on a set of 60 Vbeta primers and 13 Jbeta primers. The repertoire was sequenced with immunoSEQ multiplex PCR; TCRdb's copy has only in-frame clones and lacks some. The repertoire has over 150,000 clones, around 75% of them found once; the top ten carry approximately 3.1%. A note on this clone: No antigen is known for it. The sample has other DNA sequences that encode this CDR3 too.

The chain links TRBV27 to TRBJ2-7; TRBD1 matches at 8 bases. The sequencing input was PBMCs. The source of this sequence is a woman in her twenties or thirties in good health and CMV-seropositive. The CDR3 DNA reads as TGTGCCAGCAGTTTGGGGACAGGACCCTCCTACGAGCAGTACTTC. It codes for CASSLGTGPSYEQYF.